This entry features one TCR beta chain sequence. Primers included in the PCR were 60 Vbeta and 13 Jbeta primers. TCRdb's table, derived via immunoSEQ multiplex PCR, lists solely in-frame clones and lacks some. Of 99,000 or so clones detected, roughly 15% appear once; the ten largest clones hold around 0.9%. This sample was taken from a study of cytomegalovirus exposure and HLA in healthy donors. After removal of 8 bases from V and 3 bases from J, the junction contained 6 bases not matched to a gene. Germline CDR1 reads SNHLY; CDR2 reads FYNNEI. This CDR3 has 15 residues. This sequence originates from a female donor in good health and CMV-seronegative. The sample taken for sequencing was PBMCs. V is TRBV2 and J is TRBJ1-5; 11 nucleotides match TRBD1. The CDR3 region is CASGGDRGNNQPQHF. For the CDR3, the DNA is TGTGCCAGCGGAGGGGACAGGGGGAACAATCAGCCCCAGCATTTT.